This TCR beta chain was captured by sequencing in a study of blood T cell repertoires in COVID-19. Looking at the study overall: Spain, Italy and the United States supplied samples that represented acute and convalescent COVID-19.

Sample share makes this clone medium-sized. The V and J ends lost 2 bases and 4 bases respectively, with 17 bases between them. This CDR3 has 16 residues. Germline V gene lookup returns CDR1 MDHEN and CDR2 SYDVKM. Per the study methods: It was from reference gene primer amplification that nucleated cell counts were estimated. The repertoire was sequenced with immunoSEQ multiplex PCR; TCRdb's copy has only in-frame clones and lacks some. Clone size and the V and J calls come from that table; the DNA yielded D and trimming. The table includes about 140,000 clones, about 84% detected once. V and J are TRBV28 and TRBJ1-1, with D tentatively TRBD1 (5 bases). The specimen sequenced was peripheral blood. The source is a woman aged 80 or over in a cohort sampled during active or convalescent COVID-19. CDR3 in DNA: TGTGCCAGCAGTTTACCCCTTACGGCGGGGGTCACTGAAGCTTTCTTT. Its translation: CASSLPLTAGVTEAFF.